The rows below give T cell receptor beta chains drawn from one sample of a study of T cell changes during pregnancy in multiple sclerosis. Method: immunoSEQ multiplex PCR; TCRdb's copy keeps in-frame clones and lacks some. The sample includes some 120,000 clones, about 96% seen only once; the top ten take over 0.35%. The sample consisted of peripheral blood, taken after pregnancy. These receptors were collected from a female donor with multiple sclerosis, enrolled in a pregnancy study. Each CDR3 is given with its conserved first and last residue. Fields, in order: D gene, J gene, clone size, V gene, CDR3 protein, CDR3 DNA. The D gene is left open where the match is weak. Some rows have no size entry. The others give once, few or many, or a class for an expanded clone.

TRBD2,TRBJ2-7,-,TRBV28,CASSLWGGGNSYEQYF,TGTGCCAGCAGTTTATGGGGGGGAGGGAATTCCTACGAGCAGTACTTC
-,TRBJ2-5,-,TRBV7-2,CASSHLPVGGGGYQYF,TGTGCCAGCAGCCATCTTCCCGTCGGGGGAGGGGGGTACCAGTACTTC
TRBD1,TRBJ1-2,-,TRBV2,CASSEAGQVYGYTF,TGTGCCAGCAGTGAAGCGGGACAGGTCTATGGCTACACCTTC
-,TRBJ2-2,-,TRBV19,CASSIYRGWETGELFF,TGTGCCAGTAGTATTTATCGGGGATGGGAGACCGGGGAGCTGTTTTTT
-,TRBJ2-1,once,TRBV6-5,CASSYGRRNNEQFF,TGTGCCAGCAGTTACGGGAGGCGGAACAATGAGCAGTTCTTC
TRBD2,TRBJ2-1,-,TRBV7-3,CASSLIGTSGNEGEQFF,TGTGCCAGCAGCTTAATTGGGACTAGCGGGAATGAAGGCGAGCAGTTCTTC
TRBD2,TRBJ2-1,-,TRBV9,CASSVSGLAIYEQFF,TGTGCCAGCAGCGTGTCCGGACTAGCGATATATGAGCAGTTCTTC
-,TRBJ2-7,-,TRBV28,CASSLWEWLSYEQYF,TGTGCCAGCAGTTTATGGGAGTGGCTCTCCTACGAGCAGTACTTC
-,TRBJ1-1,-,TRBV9,CASSVAGGAGEAFF,TGTGCCAGCAGCGTAGCGGGGGGGGCGGGTGAAGCTTTCTTT
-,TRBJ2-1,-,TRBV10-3,CAISGQNNEQFF,TGTGCCATCAGTGGACAGAACAATGAGCAGTTCTTC
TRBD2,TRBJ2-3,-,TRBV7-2,CASSSGGLAETDTQYF,TGTGCCAGCAGCTCTGGAGGACTAGCGGAGACAGATACGCAGTATTTT
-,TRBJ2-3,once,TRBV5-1,CASSAERLTDTQYF,TGCGCTAGTAGTGCGGAACGCCTCACAGATACGCAGTATTTT
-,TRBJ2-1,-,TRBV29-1,CSVPGTGRINEQFF,TGCAGCGTCCCGGGGACTGGCAGAATTAATGAGCAGTTCTTC
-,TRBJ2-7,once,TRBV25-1,CASSELFSYEQYF,TGTGCCAGCAGTGAACTTTTCAGCTACGAGCAGTACTTC
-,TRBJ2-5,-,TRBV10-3,CAISETGVGETQYF,TGTGCCATCAGTGAGACGGGAGTGGGAGAGACCCAGTACTTC
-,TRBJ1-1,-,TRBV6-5,CASSPLGRDSAFF,TGTGCCAGCAGCCCACTCGGGCGGGATTCGGCTTTCTTT
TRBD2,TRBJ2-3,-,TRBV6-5,CASSYFASGSTDTQYF,TGTGCCAGCAGTTACTTCGCTAGCGGGAGCACAGATACGCAGTATTTT
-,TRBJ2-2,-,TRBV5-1,CASSLAWNTGELFF,TGCGCCAGCAGCTTGGCCTGGAACACCGGGGAGCTGTTTTTT
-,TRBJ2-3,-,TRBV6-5,CASSYPSTDTQYF,TGTGCCAGCAGTTACCCGAGCACAGATACGCAGTATTTT
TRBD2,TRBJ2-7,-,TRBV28,CASSFPSGIYEQYF,TGTGCCAGCAGTTTCCCTAGCGGGATCTACGAGCAGTACTTC
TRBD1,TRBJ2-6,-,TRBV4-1,CASSLPGQGAGANVLTF,TGCGCCAGCAGCCTCCCGGGACAGGGGGCTGGGGCCAACGTCCTGACTTTC
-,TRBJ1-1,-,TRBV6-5,CASSSSTTGNTEAFF,TGTGCCAGCAGTTCCTCCACTACAGGGAACACTGAAGCTTTCTTT
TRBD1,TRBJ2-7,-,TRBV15,CATSRRGQGAYEQYF,TGTGCCACCAGCAGACGGGGACAGGGGGCTTACGAGCAGTACTTC
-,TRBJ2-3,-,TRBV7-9,CASSLGAGASISTDTQYF,TGTGCCAGCAGCTTAGGGGCGGGGGCTAGTATAAGCACAGATACGCAGTATTTT
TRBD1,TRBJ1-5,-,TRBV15,CATSRDNRGSNQPQHF,TGTGCCACCAGCAGAGACAACAGGGGGTCGAATCAGCCCCAGCATTTT
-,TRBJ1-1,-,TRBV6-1,CASNPTGLTEAFF,TGTGCCAGCAACCCAACAGGGCTTACTGAAGCTTTCTTT
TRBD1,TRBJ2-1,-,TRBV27,CASSLRAGGYNEQFF,TGTGCCAGCAGTTTAAGGGCAGGGGGTTACAATGAGCAGTTCTTC
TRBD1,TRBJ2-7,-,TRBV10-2,CASRTGGNEQYF,TGCGCCAGCAGGACAGGGGGCAACGAGCAGTACTTC
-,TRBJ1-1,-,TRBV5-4,CASSLVQGENTEAFF,TGTGCCAGCAGCTTAGTACAGGGAGAGAACACTGAAGCTTTCTTT
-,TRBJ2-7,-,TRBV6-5,CASRASGDREQYF,TGTGCCAGCCGGGCTAGCGGGGACAGGGAGCAGTACTTC
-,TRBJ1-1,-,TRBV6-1,CASSEIRRAEAFF,TGTGCCAGCAGTGAAATAAGGAGGGCTGAAGCTTTCTTT
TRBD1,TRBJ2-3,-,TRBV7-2,CASSWTGSTDTQYF,TGTGCCAGCAGCTGGACAGGTAGCACAGATACGCAGTATTTT
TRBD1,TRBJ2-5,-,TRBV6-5,CASSGGQGAGETQYF,TGTGCCAGCAGTGGGGGACAGGGGGCTGGAGAGACCCAGTACTTC
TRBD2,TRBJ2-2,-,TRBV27,CASSLLLAGGPRELFF,TGTGCCAGCAGTTTATTGCTAGCGGGAGGGCCCAGGGAGCTGTTTTTT
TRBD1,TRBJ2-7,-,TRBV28,CATLTGTGSYEQYF,TGTGCCACCCTGACCGGGACAGGGTCATACGAGCAGTACTTC
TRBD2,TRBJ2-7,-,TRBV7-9,CASSLVLAGGGPSPEQYF,TGTGCCAGCAGCTTAGTTCTCGCGGGAGGAGGACCCTCACCCGAGCAGTACTTC
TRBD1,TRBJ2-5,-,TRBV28,CASSPDPGQQETQYF,TGTGCCAGCAGCCCAGACCCGGGACAGCAAGAGACCCAGTACTTC
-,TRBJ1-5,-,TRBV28,CASSPRLGLSNQPQHF,TGTGCCAGCAGTCCCAGGTTAGGCCTGAGCAATCAGCCCCAGCATTTT
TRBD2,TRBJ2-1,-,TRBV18,CASSPRREGSYNEQFF,TGTGCCAGCTCACCACGGCGGGAGGGATCCTACAATGAGCAGTTCTTC
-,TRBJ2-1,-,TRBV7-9,CASSLAVQEQFF,TGTGCCAGCAGCTTAGCGGTACAGGAGCAGTTCTTC
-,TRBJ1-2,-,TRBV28,CASSLLQTYGYTF,TGTGCCAGCAGTTTATTACAGACCTATGGCTACACCTTC
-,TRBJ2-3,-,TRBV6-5,CASRDSLRGTQYF,TGTGCCAGCAGGGACAGCCTGCGGGGGACGCAGTATTTT
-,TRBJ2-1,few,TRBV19,CASSMGGNEQFF,TGTGCCAGTAGTATGGGGGGCAATGAGCAGTTCTTC
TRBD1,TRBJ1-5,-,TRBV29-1,CSVEGGPAGTGLQPQHF,TGCAGCGTTGAAGGGGGACCGGCCGGGACAGGGCTTCAGCCCCAGCATTTT
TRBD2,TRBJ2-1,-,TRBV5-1,CASSLAGDRSDEQFF,TGCGCCAGCAGCCTAGCGGGAGATCGGTCCGATGAGCAGTTCTTC
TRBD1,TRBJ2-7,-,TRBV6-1,CASSEVYRTGLYEQYF,TGTGCCAGCAGTGAAGTTTACAGGACAGGGCTCTACGAGCAGTACTTC
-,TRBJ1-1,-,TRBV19,CASSILGSTEAFF,TGTGCCAGTAGTATTCTGGGGAGCACTGAAGCTTTCTTT
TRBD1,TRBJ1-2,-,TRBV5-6,CASSLPGQVGNYTF,TGTGCCAGCAGCTTGCCGGGACAGGTCGGAAATTACACCTTC
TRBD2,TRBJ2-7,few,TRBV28,CASGVRGGDYEQYF,TGTGCCAGTGGAGTTCGGGGGGGAGACTACGAGCAGTACTTC
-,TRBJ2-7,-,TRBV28,CASSFDPGSRRSADEQYF,TGTGCCAGCAGTTTCGACCCCGGAAGTAGGCGCTCGGCGGATGAGCAGTACTTC
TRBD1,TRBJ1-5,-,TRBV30,CAWSTGTGNQPQHF,TGTGCCTGGAGCACCGGGACAGGGAATCAGCCCCAGCATTTT
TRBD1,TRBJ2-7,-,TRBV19,CASRPRSRGQGHEQYF,TGTGCCAGTAGACCCCGATCAAGGGGACAGGGCCACGAGCAGTACTTC